The 31 T cell receptor beta chains in this list originate from one sample, sequenced in a study of blood T cell repertoires in COVID-19. Produced via immunoSEQ multiplex PCR; TCRdb's table is partial and in-frame only. Among 150,000 to 200,000 clones listed, around 81% were seen once. Sequences were obtained from peripheral blood. Every receptor here comes from a woman in her thirties or forties with COVID-19, enrolled during active disease.

The chain links TRBV4-1 to TRBJ1-5; 7 nucleotides align to TRBD1. CDR1 and CDR2 (germline): MGHRA, YSYEKL. The CDR3 covers 14 residues. V lost 1 base to trimming and J lost 6 bases; unmatched junction nucleotides: 3. This CDR3 reads CASSQGQGGQPQHF. The CDR3 region has the DNA TGCGCCAGCAGCCAAGGACAGGGTGGTCAGCCCCAGCATTTT.

V usage is TRBV19 and J usage is TRBJ2-7, with TRBD2 as a possible D gene (6 bases). Trimming left V 7 bases short and J 5 bases short, with 21 bases between. Germline V gene data show CDR1 as LNHDA and CDR2 as SQIVND (reference sequence). The CDR3 loop spans 15 amino acids. CDR3 loop: CASTPRSEGFHEQYF. The CDR3 region has the DNA TGTGCCAGTACCCCCCGGTCGGAGGGGTTCCACGAGCAGTACTTC.

Comment on this clone: The same CDR3 arises from other DNA sequences in this sample as well. The rearrangement uses TRBV11-3 and TRBJ2-5, with D possibly being TRBD1 (6 bases). V lost 2 bases to trimming and J lost 5 bases, with 9 bases between them. CDR3 length equals 13 residues. Germline V gene lookup returns CDR1 SGHNT and CDR2 YENEEA. Here the CDR3 reads CASSLQGQETQYF. The CDR3 DNA follows: TGTGCCAGCAGCTTACAGGGGCAGGAGACCCAGTACTTC. Full variable domain (outside the CDR3, taken from reference TRBV11-3 and TRBJ2-5): EAGVVQSPRYKIIEKKQPVAFWCNPISGHNTLYWYLQNLGQGPELLIRYENEEAVDDSQLPKDRFSAERLKGVDSTLKIQPAELGDSAVYLCASSLQGQETQYFGPGTRLLVL.

This clone was observed a single time. This CDR3 is CASGFSTSVDEQFF. CDR3 nucleotides: TGTGCTAGTGGTTTCTCGACTAGCGTGGATGAGCAGTTCTTC. The chain carries TRBV12-5 and TRBJ2-1, with 8 bases fitting TRBD2. This CDR3 region has 14 residues. V lost 3 bases to trimming and J lost 8 bases; unmatched junction nucleotides: 6. Germline CDR1 and CDR2: LGHNT and FRNRAP.

The chain uses TRBV5-1 and TRBJ2-7, with D maybe TRBD2 (5 bases). The CDR3 spans 13 residues. The ends were cut back, 1 base at V and 6 bases at J, with 11 bases in the middle. CDR1 is SGHRS and CDR2 is YFSETQ in the germline V gene. The CDR3 sequence: CASSLFIGGEQYF. The CDR3 coding sequence is TGCGCCAGCAGCTTGTTTATCGGAGGCGAGCAGTACTTC.

The chain employs TRBV28 and TRBJ2-1, with 16 bases that match TRBD2. This CDR3 contains 19 residues. CDR1 is MDHEN, CDR2 SYDVKM, per germline. V shed 3 bases, J shed 4 bases, and the junction held 9 bases outside the gene matches. The CDR3, as DNA: TGTGCCAGCAGTTTTACGGGACTAGCGGGAGGGCCTAGTTACAATGAGCAGTTCTTC. Its translation is CASSFTGLAGGPSYNEQFF.

The chain combines TRBV9 with TRBJ2-2; D possibly corresponds to TRBD2 (5 bases). Germline assignment: CDR1 SGDLS and CDR2 YYNGEE. V was shortened by 3 bases and J by 2 bases, with 17 bases between the two germline ends. The CDR3 consists of 17 residues. CDR3 sequence (DNA): TGTGCCAGCAGCGGGCCAGAGGACTCGGCTAACACCGGGGAGCTGTTTTTT. Its translation is CASSGPEDSANTGELFF.

The V gene is TRBV7-9, the J gene TRBJ1-1, with D perhaps TRBD1 (5 bases). Germline-derived CDR1 and CDR2 are SEHNR and FQNEAQ (reference sequence). V was clipped by 2 bases and J by 0 bases, with 10 bases between them. This CDR3 is 15 amino acids long. The chain's CDR3 is CASSLLAGLNTEAFF. In DNA form, the CDR3 reads TGTGCCAGCAGCTTACTGGCAGGGTTGAACACTGAAGCTTTCTTT.

The gene calls are TRBV7-8 and TRBJ2-5; 8 nucleotides line up with TRBD1. The junction had 10 bases not matched to a gene; V was cut back by 5 bases and J by 5 bases. The CDR3 runs to 15 residues. Germline V CDR1 and CDR2: SGHVS, FQNEAQ. CDR3 amino acids: CASSPGDRTSETQYF. The CDR3 bases are TGTGCCAGCAGCCCCGGGGACAGGACTTCTGAGACCCAGTACTTC.

The chain couples TRBV5-4 to TRBJ1-2; D call uncertain. Trimming pared 0 bases from V and 1 base from J, leaving 13 bases between. The V gene's germline CDR1 is SGHNT and CDR2 YYREEE (reference sequence). The length of the CDR3 is 16 residues. The CDR3 DNA sequence: TGTGCCAGCAGCTTGGGGGCTTTAGTCGATAACTATGGCTACACCTTC. Its protein product is CASSLGALVDNYGYTF.

The chain couples TRBV6-5 to TRBJ1-2, with D possibly matching TRBD1 (6 bases). This CDR3 contains 13 residues. CDR1 and CDR2 from the germline V gene are MNHEY and SVGAGI. The ends were cut back, 0 bases at V and 6 bases at J, with 8 bases in the middle. The CDR3 DNA is TGTGCCAGCAGTTACTCCGCAGGGGATGGCTACACCTTC. Encoded protein: CASSYSAGDGYTF.

The gene calls are TRBV19 and TRBJ1-5; D is possibly TRBD1 (6 bases). The CDR3 consists of 16 residues. The V end was cut by 8 bases, the J end by 0 bases, with 17 bases between. The germline V gene has CDR1 LNHDA and CDR2 SQIVND (reference sequence). CDR3 sequence: CASLPGATTSNQPQHF. CDR3 bases: TGTGCCAGTTTACCAGGGGCCACCACTAGCAATCAGCCCCAGCATTTT. The full variable domain, completed using reference TRBV19 and TRBJ1-5, is DGGITQSPKYLFRKEGQNVTLSCEQNLNHDAMYWYRQDPGQGLRLIYYSQIVNDFQKGDIAEGYSVSREKKESFPLTVTSAQKNPTAFYLCASLPGATTSNQPQHFGDGTRLSIL.

The chain has TRBV9 and TRBJ2-2; maybe TRBD2 (5 bases). The CDR3 has 13 amino acids. Trimming cost V 3 bases and J 5 bases, with 8 bases left between them. CDR1 is SGDLS, CDR2 YYNGEE, per germline. CDR3 sequence (DNA): TGTGCCAGCAGCGGTAGCGAAACCGGGGAGCTGTTTTTT. As protein: CASSGSETGELFF. Full variable domain (rest looked up from reference TRBV9 and TRBJ2-2): DSGVTQTPKHLITATGQRVTLRCSPRSGDLSVYWYQQSLDQGLQFLIQYYNGEERAKGNILERFSAQQFPDLHSELNLSSLELGDSALYFCASSGSETGELFFGEGSRLTVL.

The CDR3 here is CASSQKTSGTNTGELFF. CDR3 nucleotides: TGTGCCAGCAGCCAAAAAACTAGCGGCACGAACACCGGGGAGCTGTTTTTT. J is TRBJ2-2 and V is TRBV4-2; TRBD2 agrees at 8 bases. Germline CDR1 is LGHNA and CDR2 is YNFKEQ. J lost 0 bases, V lost 2 bases, and 5 bases had no gene match. This CDR3 spans 17 amino acids.

This clone was picked up one time. This chain connects TRBV19 to TRBJ2-1, with 10 bases fitting TRBD1. Germline CDR1 and CDR2: LNHDA and SQIVND (reference sequence). V shed 4 bases and J 15 bases; nucleotides not matched to a gene: 6. The CDR3 runs 12 residues. In DNA form, the CDR3 reads TGTGCCAGTAGTACGACAGGGGGCAGGCTGTTCTTC. Translating gives CASSTTGGRLFF.

The rearrangement joins TRBV6-6 to TRBJ1-2; the D is unclear. Germline CDR1 is MNHNY and CDR2 is SVGAGI (reference sequence). The CDR3 runs 14 residues. V gave up 6 bases and J gave up 1 base, with 12 bases separating them. For the CDR3, the DNA is TGTGCCAGCAGGCAAACACGGGATAACTATGGCTACACCTTC. It yields the protein CASRQTRDNYGYTF.

The V call is TRBV28, the J call TRBJ2-7; tentative D call: TRBD2 (5 bases). V lost 3 bases to trimming and J lost 3 bases, with 15 bases between them. CDR3 length equals 15 residues. Germline V gene sequence: CDR1 MDHEN, CDR2 SYDVKM. CDR3 nucleotide sequence: TGTGCCAGCAGTTTCTTCCGGGGAACTGACTACGAGCAGTACTTC. Translation gives CASSFFRGTDYEQYF.

The chain carries TRBV30 and TRBJ2-7; 9 positions match TRBD1. CDR1 and CDR2 from the germline V gene are GTSNPN and SVGIG (reference sequence). The CDR3 has 15 residues. Trimming at V came to 6 bases and at J to 4 bases, leaving 13 bases not matched to a gene. CDR3 nucleotide sequence: TGTGCCTGTAAGGAAACCCACGGGACAGGGTACGAGCAGTACTTC. Translation gives CACKETHGTGYEQYF.

V and J are TRBV6-6 and TRBJ1-2; 9 nucleotides line up with TRBD1. V lost 5 bases and J lost 5; bases outside the gene matches: 9. Germline-derived CDR1 and CDR2 are MNHNY and SVGAGI (reference sequence). The CDR3 runs to 15 residues. In DNA, the CDR3 is TGTGCCAGCAGTCTCTTACGGACAGGGGATTATGGCTACACCTTC. This encodes CASSLLRTGDYGYTF.

The chain uses TRBV16 and TRBJ1-1; possible D gene TRBD1, 5 bases. The germline CDR1 and CDR2 sequences are KGHSY and FQNENV. Trimming pared 0 bases from V and 3 bases from J, leaving 8 bases between. The CDR3 consists of 14 residues. CDR3 DNA: TGTGCCAGCAGCCAATCGGGGGGGGACACTGAAGCTTTCTTT. It specifies CASSQSGGDTEAFF. Drawing the rest from reference TRBV16 and TRBJ1-1, the complete variable domain is GEEVAQTPKHLVRGEGQKAKLYCAPIKGHSYVFWYQQVLKNEFKFLISFQNENVFDETGMPKERFSAKCLPNSPCSLEIQATKLEDSAVYFCASSQSGGDTEAFFGQGTRLTVV.

The chain couples TRBV11-2 to TRBJ2-5, with unresolved D. Trimming shortened V by 0 bases and J by 4 bases, and 12 bases separated the two germline ends. CDR3 size: 15 residues. Germline loops: CDR1 SGHAT, CDR2 FQNNGV. The CDR3: CASSLERAVGETQYF. The CDR3 DNA reads as TGTGCCAGCAGCTTAGAACGAGCTGTTGGAGAGACCCAGTACTTC. The variable domain in full, with the rest retrieved from reference TRBV11-2 and TRBJ2-5, is EAGVAQSPRYKIIEKRQSVAFWCNPISGHATLYWYQQILGQGPKLLIQFQNNGVVDDSQLPKDRFSAERLKGVDSTLKIQPAKLEDSAVYLCASSLERAVGETQYFGPGTRLLVL.

Of note for this clone: The same CDR3 is also encoded by other DNA sequences in this sample. This sequence joins TRBV3-1 (or the pseudogene TRBV3-2) and TRBJ1-2; D call uncertain. The V end was cut by 3 bases, the J end by 8 bases, with 10 bases between. The CDR3 spans 12 residues. The germline V gene encodes CDR1 LGHDT and CDR2 YNNKEL (reference sequence). Written as DNA, the CDR3 is TGTGCCAGCAGCCAGGGCCTCTACGGCTACACCTTC. Amino acids: CASSQGLYGYTF.

V usage is TRBV5-1 and J usage is TRBJ1-2, with a tentative D call TRBD1 (6 bases). The CDR3 totals 12 residues. Germline V gives CDR1 SGHRS, CDR2 YFSETQ. Trimming shortened V by 4 bases and J by 7 bases, and 11 bases separated the two germline ends. CDR3 nucleotides: TGCGCCAGCAGCCATACAGGGAGTGGCTACACCTTC. This translates into CASSHTGSGYTF.

This clone was picked up one time. Since a much larger clone is just one base distant, this may be a read error. The rearrangement links TRBV12-3 or TRBV12-4 to TRBJ1-2; D unresolved. This CDR3 is built from 13 residues. The V end was cut by 1 base, the J end by 3 bases, with 6 bases between. CDR3 protein: CASSLGADYGYTF. In DNA form, the CDR3 reads TGTGCCAGCAGTTTAGGGGCAGACTATGGCTACACCTTC.

The rearrangement uses TRBV3-1 (or the pseudogene TRBV3-2) and TRBJ2-5; D is uncertain. Looked up from germline, CDR1 is LGHDT and CDR2 is YNNKEL (reference sequence). The CDR3 runs 12 residues. V dropped 3 bases and J dropped 5 bases, with 7 bases sitting between them. The DNA of the CDR3 is TGTGCCAGCAGCCAGTTTCCGGAGACCCAGTACTTC. It specifies CASSQFPETQYF.

This chain joins TRBV6-6 and TRBJ2-1, with TRBD2 identical over 11 bases. V shed 4 bases and J 4 bases; nucleotides not matched to a gene: 3. The CDR3 totals 15 residues. Germline CDR1 reads MNHNY; CDR2 reads SVGAGI (reference sequence). The CDR3 loop is CASSFGTSGYNEQFF. In nucleotides, the CDR3 is TGTGCCAGCAGTTTCGGGACTAGCGGTTACAATGAGCAGTTCTTC.

The chain recombines TRBV10-1 with TRBJ1-1; D is undetermined. With 3 bases removed from V and 1 base from J, the gap between germline ends came to 6 bases. Germline-derived CDR1 and CDR2 are WNHNN and SYGVQD (reference sequence). This CDR3 region has 13 residues. In DNA, the CDR3 is TGCGCCAGCAGTGAAAACAGGAACACTGAAGCTTTCTTT. Amino acid sequence: CASSENRNTEAFF.

This clone has more than one count but fewer than ten. The genes are TRBV5-4 and TRBJ1-3, with 8 positions matching TRBD1. CDR3 size: 16 residues. Germline trimming cut 3 bases from V and 0 bases from J; bases unmatched to any gene: 5. Germline lookup yields CDR1 SGHNT and CDR2 YYREEE (reference sequence). CDR3 DNA sequence: TGTGCCAGCAGCTCTCCGGGACAGGACTCTGGAAACACCATATATTTT. This encodes CASSSPGQDSGNTIYF.

The chain carries TRBV7-8 and TRBJ2-1; TRBD1 matches 8 bases. The CDR3 is 17 amino acids. V dropped 5 bases and J dropped 5; count of bases not matched to a gene: 14. Germline CDR1 is SGHVS and CDR2 is FQNEAQ. In DNA form, the CDR3 reads TGTGCCAGCAGCCAATTTGGGACAGGAGCCTTCGACAATGAGCAGTTCTTC. Translation: CASSQFGTGAFDNEQFF. Based on the CDR3 plus reference TRBV7-8 and TRBJ2-1, the full variable domain is GAGVSQSPRYKVAKRGQDVALRCDPISGHVSLFWYQQALGQGPEFLTYFQNEAQLDKSGLPSDRFFAERPEGSVSTLKIQRTQQEDSAVYLCASSQFGTGAFDNEQFFGPGTRLTVL.

The V call is TRBV30, the J call TRBJ1-4; 9 positions agree with TRBD1. Germline CDR1 is GTSNPN and CDR2 is SVGIG (reference sequence). V was clipped by 4 bases and J by 7 bases; unmatched bases: 7. The CDR3 sequence is 14 residues long. CDR3 sequence (DNA): TGTGCCTGGAACTTTGGGACAGGGAGTGAAAAACTGTTTTTT. Translation gives CAWNFGTGSEKLFF. The variable domain in full, with the rest retrieved from reference TRBV30 and TRBJ1-4, is SQTIHQWPATLVQPVGSPLSLECTVEGTSNPNLYWYRQAAGRGLQLLFYSVGIGQISSEVPQNLSASRPQDRQFILSSKKLLLSDSGFYLCAWNFGTGSEKLFFGSGTQLSVL.

This CDR3 is CASSQGGPSQETQYF. CDR3 in DNA: TGCGCCAGCAGCCAAGGGGGGCCTAGCCAAGAGACCCAGTACTTC. This chain joins TRBV4-1 and TRBJ2-5; a possible D gene is TRBD1 (6 bases). Trimming took 1 base from V and 1 from J, leaving 10 bases between them. CDR3 size: 15 residues. Per germline, CDR1 MGHRA and CDR2 YSYEKL.